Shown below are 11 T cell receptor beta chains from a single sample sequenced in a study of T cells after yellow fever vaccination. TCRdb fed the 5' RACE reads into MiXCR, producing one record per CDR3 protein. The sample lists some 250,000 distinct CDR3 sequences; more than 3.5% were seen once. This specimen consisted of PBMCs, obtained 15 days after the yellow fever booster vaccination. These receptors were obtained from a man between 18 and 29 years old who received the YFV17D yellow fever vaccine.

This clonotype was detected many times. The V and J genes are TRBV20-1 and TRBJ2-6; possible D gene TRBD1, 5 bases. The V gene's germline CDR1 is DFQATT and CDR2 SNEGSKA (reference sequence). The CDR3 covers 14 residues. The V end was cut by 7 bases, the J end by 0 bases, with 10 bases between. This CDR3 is CSGGQGSGANVLTF. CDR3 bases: TGCAGTGGGGGTCAGGGCTCTGGGGCCAACGTCCTGACTTTC.

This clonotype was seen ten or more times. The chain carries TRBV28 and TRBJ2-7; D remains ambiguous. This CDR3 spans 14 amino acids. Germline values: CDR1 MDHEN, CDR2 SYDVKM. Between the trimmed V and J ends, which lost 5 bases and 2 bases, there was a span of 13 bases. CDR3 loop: CASSAHHLTYEQYV. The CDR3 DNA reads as TGTGCCAGCAGTGCTCATCATTTGACCTACGAGCAGTACGTC.

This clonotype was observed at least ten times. The CDR3 nucleotides read TGCGCCAGCAGCCGGGGACCAGGGGGAGGTGAGCAGTACGTC. Translation: CASSRGPGGGEQYV. This rearrangement joins TRBV4-3 to TRBJ2-7, with a tentative D call TRBD1 (7 bases). Trimming stripped 4 bases from V and 7 bases from J, with 17 bases between. The CDR3 extends over 14 amino acids. Germline CDR1 reads LGHNA; CDR2 reads YSLEER.

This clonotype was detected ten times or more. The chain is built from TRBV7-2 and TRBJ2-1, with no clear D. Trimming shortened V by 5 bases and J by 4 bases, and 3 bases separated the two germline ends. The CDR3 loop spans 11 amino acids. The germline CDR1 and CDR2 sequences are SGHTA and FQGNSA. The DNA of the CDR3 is TGTGCCAGCAGCGCATACAATGAGCAGTTCTTC. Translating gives CASSAYNEQFF.

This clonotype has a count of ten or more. Here the CDR3 reads CASSLGSPYEQYF. CDR3 in DNA: TGTGCCAGCAGCTTGGGTTCGCCTTACGAGCAGTACTTC. The genes are TRBV5-4 and TRBJ2-7; D gene uncertain. CDR1 SGHNT and CDR2 YYREEE come from the germline V gene (reference sequence). The CDR3 loop spans 13 amino acids. The V gene lost 0 bases and the J gene lost 4 bases, with 8 bases spanning the gap. The whole variable domain, filled in from reference TRBV5-4 and TRBJ2-7, reads ETGVTQSPTHLIKTRGQQVTLRCSSQSGHNTVSWYQQALGQGPQFIFQYYREEENGRGNFPPRFSGLQFPNYSSELNVNALELDDSALYLCASSLGSPYEQYFGPGTRLTVT.

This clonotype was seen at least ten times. The CDR3 loop reads CASSLAGGAQETQYF. The CDR3 DNA is TGTGCCAGCAGCTTAGCGGGGGGCGCTCAAGAGACCCAGTACTTC. The chain recombines TRBV7-2 with TRBJ2-5; D possibly matches TRBD1 or TRBD2 (6 bases each). CDR3 size: 15 residues. Germline V gene sequence: CDR1 SGHTA, CDR2 FQGNSA. Trimming pared 0 bases from V and 2 bases from J, leaving 10 bases between.

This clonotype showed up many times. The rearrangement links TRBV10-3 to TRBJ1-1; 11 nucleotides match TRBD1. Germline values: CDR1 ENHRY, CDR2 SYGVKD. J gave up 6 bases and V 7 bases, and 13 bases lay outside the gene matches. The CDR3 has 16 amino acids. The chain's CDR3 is CAINSGQGVLRSEAFF. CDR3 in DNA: TGTGCCATCAACTCGGGACAGGGGGTCTTGAGGTCTGAAGCTTTCTTT.

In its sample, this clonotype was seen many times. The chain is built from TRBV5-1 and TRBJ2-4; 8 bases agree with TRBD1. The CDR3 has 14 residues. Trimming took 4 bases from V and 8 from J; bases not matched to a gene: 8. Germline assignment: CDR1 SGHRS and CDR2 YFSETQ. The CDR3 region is CASSGSTGADIQYF. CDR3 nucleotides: TGCGCCAGCAGCGGATCGACAGGGGCGGACATTCAGTACTTC. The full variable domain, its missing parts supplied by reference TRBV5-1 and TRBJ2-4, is KAGVTQTPRYLIKTRGQQVTLSCSPISGHRSVSWYQQTPGQGLQFLFEYFSETQRNKGNFPGRFSGRQFSNSRSEMNVSTLELGDSALYLCASSGSTGADIQYFGAGTRLSVL.

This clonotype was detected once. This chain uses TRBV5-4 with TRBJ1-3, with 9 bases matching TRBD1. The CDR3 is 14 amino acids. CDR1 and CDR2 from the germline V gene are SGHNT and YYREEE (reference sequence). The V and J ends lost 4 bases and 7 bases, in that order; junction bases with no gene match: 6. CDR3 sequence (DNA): TGTGCCAGCAGCCAGACAGGGGGTCGGAACACCATATATTTT. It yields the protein CASSQTGGRNTIYF.

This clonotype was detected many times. This chain's CDR3 is CASSDPGHMNTEAFF. CDR3 nucleotide sequence: TGTGCCAGCAGTGACCCGGGACACATGAACACTGAAGCTTTCTTT. This chain links TRBV6-6 with TRBJ1-1; the D gene is possibly TRBD1 (6 bases). Germline loops: CDR1 MNHNY, CDR2 SVGAGI (reference sequence). The CDR3 contains 15 residues. V lost 5 bases to trimming and J lost 0 bases, with 13 bases between them.

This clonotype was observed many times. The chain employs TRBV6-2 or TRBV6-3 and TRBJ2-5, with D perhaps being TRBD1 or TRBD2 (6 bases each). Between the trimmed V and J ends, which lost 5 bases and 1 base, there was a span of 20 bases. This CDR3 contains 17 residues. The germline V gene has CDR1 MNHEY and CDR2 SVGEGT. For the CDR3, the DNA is TGTGCCAGCAGTCAAGGGCGGAGGGGGGACTCCCAAGAGACCCAGTACTTC. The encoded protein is CASSQGRRGDSQETQYF.